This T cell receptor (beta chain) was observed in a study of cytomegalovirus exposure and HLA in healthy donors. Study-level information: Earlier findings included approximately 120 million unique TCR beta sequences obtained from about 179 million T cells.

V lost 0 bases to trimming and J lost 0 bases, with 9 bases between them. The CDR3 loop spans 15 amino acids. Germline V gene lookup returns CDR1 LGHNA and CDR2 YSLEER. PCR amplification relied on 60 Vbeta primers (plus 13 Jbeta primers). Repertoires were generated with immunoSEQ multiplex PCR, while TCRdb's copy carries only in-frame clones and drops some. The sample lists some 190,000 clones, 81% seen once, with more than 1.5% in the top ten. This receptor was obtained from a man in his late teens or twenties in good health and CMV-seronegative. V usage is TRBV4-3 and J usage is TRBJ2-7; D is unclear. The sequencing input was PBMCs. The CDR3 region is CASSQEAYTSYEQYF. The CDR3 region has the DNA TGCGCCAGCAGCCAAGAGGCATACACCTCCTACGAGCAGTACTTC.